Each of the 6 T cell receptor beta chains below was sequenced from the same sample in a study of cytomegalovirus exposure and HLA in healthy donors (dated by TCRdb to 2015 to 2018). Library method: the immunoSEQ multiplex PCR assay. A mixture of 60 forward primers for TCR Vbeta segments and 13 reverse primers for TCR Jbeta segments was used in the multiplex PCR. Here the immuneACCESS table is served through TCRdb, limited to in-frame sequences with V and J called. Missing clones are a known gap in these copies; in checked studies unresolved V genes cover under half, and the rest lacks a known reason. For this sample there are about 190,000 clones; over 75% appear just once. The leading ten clones occupy less than 2% of the sample. Sample: PBMCs. The receptors here all came from a man between 18 and 29 years old in good health and CMV-seronegative.

The genes are TRBV11-1 and TRBJ2-6, with TRBD1 matching over 7 bases. The V and J ends lost 6 bases and 13 bases, in that order; junction bases with no gene match: 6. This CDR3 is 12 amino acids long. Germline V gene sequence: CDR1 SGHAT, CDR2 FQDESV (reference sequence). CDR3 region: CASSLDREVLTF. The CDR3, as DNA: TGTGCCAGCAGTCTCGACAGGGAAGTCCTGACTTTC.

The chain joins TRBV11-2 to TRBJ2-7; 8 bases line up with TRBD2. Germline CDR1 and CDR2: SGHAT and FQNNGV. This CDR3 region has 15 residues. V lost 7 bases, J lost 7 bases, and 15 bases stayed unmatched. CDR3 residues: CASTKPGGASREQYF. The CDR3 nucleotides read TGTGCCAGCACCAAACCGGGGGGGGCGTCAAGGGAGCAGTACTTC.

This clone showed up just a few times. V and J are TRBV5-1 and TRBJ2-2, with D tentatively TRBD2 (7 bases). Between the trimmed V and J ends, which lost 4 bases and 7 bases, there was a span of 20 bases. This CDR3 region has 16 residues. The germline V gene has CDR1 SGHRS and CDR2 YFSETQ. The CDR3 coding sequence is TGCGCCAGCAGCCATGGAGAGGGGGGGCCAAGCGGGGAGCTGTTTTTT. It codes for CASSHGEGGPSGELFF.

This clone came up a few times. The J gene is TRBJ2-1, the V gene TRBV4-2; 7 bases match TRBD2. CDR3 length: 13 amino acids. The J segment lost 11 bases and the V segment lost 0 bases, leaving 4 bases of the junction unmatched. Germline V lookup: CDR1 LGHNA, CDR2 YNFKEQ. The chain's CDR3 is CASSQDPGLKQFF. CDR3 coding DNA: TGTGCCAGCAGCCAAGACCCGGGACTAAAGCAGTTCTTC.

This sequence joins TRBV19 and TRBJ2-2; D uncertain. Deletions cut 3 bases from V and 1 base from J, with 6 bases between. Germline-derived CDR1 and CDR2 are LNHDA and SQIVND (reference sequence). The CDR3 runs to 14 residues. DNA of the CDR3: TGTGCCAGTAGTATTACAGAGAACACCGGGGAGCTGTTTTTT. This codes for CASSITENTGELFF.

This clone was detected once. This sequence joins TRBV5-1 and TRBJ2-2; the D gene is possibly TRBD1 (6 bases). V lost 0 bases, J lost 3 bases, and 9 bases lay in between. CDR3 size: 15 residues. The germline CDR1 and CDR2 sequences are SGHRS and YFSETQ. The CDR3 region is CASSLGQADTGELFF. The CDR3 nucleotides read TGCGCCAGCAGCTTGGGACAGGCAGACACCGGGGAGCTGTTTTTT.